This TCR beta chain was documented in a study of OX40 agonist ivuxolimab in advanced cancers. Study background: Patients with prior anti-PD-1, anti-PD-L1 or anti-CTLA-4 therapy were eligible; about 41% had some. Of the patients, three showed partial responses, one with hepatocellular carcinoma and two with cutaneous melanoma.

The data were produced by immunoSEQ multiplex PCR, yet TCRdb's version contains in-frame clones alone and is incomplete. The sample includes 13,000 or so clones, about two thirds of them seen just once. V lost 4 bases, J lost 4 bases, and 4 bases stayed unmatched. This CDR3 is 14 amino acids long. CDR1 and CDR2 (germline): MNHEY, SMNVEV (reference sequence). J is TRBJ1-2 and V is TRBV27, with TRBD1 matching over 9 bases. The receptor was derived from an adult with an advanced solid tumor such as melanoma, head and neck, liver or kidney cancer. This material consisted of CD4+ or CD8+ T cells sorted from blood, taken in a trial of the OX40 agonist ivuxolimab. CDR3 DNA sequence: TGTGCCAGCAGTTCCGGGACAGGGATCTATGGCTACACCTTC. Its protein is CASSSGTGIYGYTF.